The rows below give T cell receptor beta chains drawn from one sample of a study of shared clonotypes between healthy human individuals. Method: immunoSEQ multiplex PCR; TCRdb's copy keeps in-frame clones and lacks some. The profile shows 1.5 million to 2.5 million clones, about 95% of them singletons. Sequences were obtained from naive CD8+ T cells sorted from blood. All receptors come from a man aged 18 to 30 in good health. Each CDR3 is given with its conserved first and last residue. The order of the fields is V gene, CDR3 length, clone size, D gene, J gene, CDR3 DNA, CDR3 protein. A D gene is named only where the DNA matches it firmly. For some rows the clone size is stated as once, few or many, or as a class when expanded; others skip it.

v_gene: TRBV6-1
len: 14
abundance: .
d_gene: .
j_gene: TRBJ1-1
CDR3nt: TGTGCCAGCGACCCCTTGTGGGGTACCACTGAAGCTTTCTTT
CDR3aa: CASDPLWGTTEAFF

v_gene: TRBV7-2
len: 15
abundance: .
d_gene: .
j_gene: TRBJ2-2
CDR3nt: TGTGCCACCGGGACACCGCTGAAAAATTTCGGGGAGCTGTTTTTT
CDR3aa: CATGTPLKNFGELFF

v_gene: TRBV9
len: 15
abundance: .
d_gene: TRBD1
j_gene: TRBJ2-7
CDR3nt: TGTGCCAGCAGCGCCTCTGGGACAGGCTTCTACGAGCAGTACTTC
CDR3aa: CASSASGTGFYEQYF

v_gene: TRBV6-5
len: 13
abundance: .
d_gene: .
j_gene: TRBJ2-1
CDR3nt: TGTGCCAGCAGTTACTCAATGGACGGTGAGCAGTTCTTC
CDR3aa: CASSYSMDGEQFF

v_gene: TRBV27
len: 13
abundance: .
d_gene: .
j_gene: TRBJ1-1
CDR3nt: TGTGCCAGCAGTTTCCGGGGACGCACTGAAGCTTTCTTT
CDR3aa: CASSFRGRTEAFF

v_gene: TRBV5-6
len: 15
abundance: .
d_gene: TRBD1
j_gene: TRBJ1-5
CDR3nt: TGTGCCAGCAGCTCATTGGACAGGTCCAATCAGCCCCAGCATTTT
CDR3aa: CASSSLDRSNQPQHF

v_gene: TRBV5-6
len: 13
abundance: .
d_gene: .
j_gene: TRBJ1-1
CDR3nt: TGTGCCAGCAGCTTTGGCAGGGTCACTGAAGCTTTCTTT
CDR3aa: CASSFGRVTEAFF

v_gene: TRBV5-4
len: 17
abundance: .
d_gene: .
j_gene: TRBJ2-5
CDR3nt: TGTGCCAGCAGCTTGGATGGCGTAGGGCGGACCCAAGAGACCCAGTACTTC
CDR3aa: CASSLDGVGRTQETQYF

v_gene: TRBV10-3
len: 13
abundance: .
d_gene: TRBD1
j_gene: TRBJ2-5
CDR3nt: TGTGCCATCATGGAACAGGGGCAAGAGACCCAGTACTTC
CDR3aa: CAIMEQGQETQYF

v_gene: TRBV5-6
len: 15
abundance: few
d_gene: .
j_gene: TRBJ1-1
CDR3nt: TGTGCCAGCAGCTTGGATGGACAGCTTAGGACTGAAGCTTTCTTT
CDR3aa: CASSLDGQLRTEAFF

v_gene: TRBV27
len: 17
abundance: .
d_gene: TRBD1
j_gene: TRBJ2-7
CDR3nt: TGTGCCAGCAGTTTCCTCCTGGGACAGGGGATCCCCTACGAGCAGTACTTC
CDR3aa: CASSFLLGQGIPYEQYF

v_gene: TRBV7-9
len: 13
abundance: once
d_gene: .
j_gene: TRBJ1-2
CDR3nt: TGTGCCAGCAGCGCGCCAGGTGCCTATGGCTACACCTTC
CDR3aa: CASSAPGAYGYTF

v_gene: TRBV6-6
len: 15
abundance: .
d_gene: .
j_gene: TRBJ2-7
CDR3nt: TGTGCCAGCAGTATTTCGACAGGCCTCTCCTACGAGCAGTACTTC
CDR3aa: CASSISTGLSYEQYF

v_gene: TRBV5-4
len: 14
abundance: .
d_gene: TRBD2
j_gene: TRBJ2-1
CDR3nt: TGTGCCAGCAGCTTCACGGGGGGGCCGGCTGAGCAGTTCTTC
CDR3aa: CASSFTGGPAEQFF

v_gene: TRBV15
len: 14
abundance: .
d_gene: .
j_gene: TRBJ2-7
CDR3nt: TGTGCCACAGCGCAGTGGGGAGAGACCTACGAGCAGTACTTC
CDR3aa: CATAQWGETYEQYF

v_gene: TRBV6-5
len: 13
abundance: .
d_gene: .
j_gene: TRBJ1-2
CDR3nt: TGTGCCAGCAGTTACGCGGCTAACTATGGCTACACCTTC
CDR3aa: CASSYAANYGYTF

v_gene: TRBV7-9
len: 17
abundance: .
d_gene: .
j_gene: TRBJ1-5
CDR3nt: TGTGCCAGCAGCTTAGCCGGGGGCCCCTATAGCAATCAGCCCCAGCATTTT
CDR3aa: CASSLAGGPYSNQPQHF

v_gene: TRBV19
len: 15
abundance: .
d_gene: TRBD1
j_gene: TRBJ2-7
CDR3nt: TGTGCCAGTAGCCCCGGGGGACAGGGGACCTACGAGCAGTACTTC
CDR3aa: CASSPGGQGTYEQYF

v_gene: TRBV6-4
len: 13
abundance: .
d_gene: .
j_gene: TRBJ1-5
CDR3nt: TGTGCCAGCAGTGACAGGCTTGGTGGGCCCCAGCATTTT
CDR3aa: CASSDRLGGPQHF

v_gene: TRBV28
len: 15
abundance: .
d_gene: .
j_gene: TRBJ1-5
CDR3nt: TGTGCCAGCAGTTTCCAGGATGGAACCAATCAGCCCCAGCATTTT
CDR3aa: CASSFQDGTNQPQHF

v_gene: TRBV4-1
len: 13
abundance: .
d_gene: .
j_gene: TRBJ2-7
CDR3nt: TGCGCCAGCAGCCAAGTTCGCTCGGACGAGCAGTACTTC
CDR3aa: CASSQVRSDEQYF

v_gene: TRBV7-9
len: 15
abundance: .
d_gene: .
j_gene: TRBJ2-7
CDR3nt: TGTGCCAGCAGCTTACTCCCCTTAAGGGACTACGAGCAGTACTTC
CDR3aa: CASSLLPLRDYEQYF

v_gene: TRBV15
len: 14
abundance: .
d_gene: TRBD1
j_gene: TRBJ2-7
CDR3nt: TGTGCCACCAGCGCCGGGACAGGGAACTACGAGCAGTACTTC
CDR3aa: CATSAGTGNYEQYF

v_gene: TRBV5-1
len: 19
abundance: .
d_gene: TRBD2
j_gene: TRBJ2-1
CDR3nt: TGCGCCAGCAGCTTTGGATTAGCGGGGCTAGACTTTTCCTACAATGAGCAGTTCTTC
CDR3aa: CASSFGLAGLDFSYNEQFF

v_gene: TRBV18
len: 19
abundance: .
d_gene: TRBD2
j_gene: TRBJ2-5
CDR3nt: TGTGCCAGCTCACCGGTTAGGACTAGCGGGAGGAACCTCCAAGAGACCCAGTACTTC
CDR3aa: CASSPVRTSGRNLQETQYF

v_gene: TRBV27
len: 13
abundance: .
d_gene: .
j_gene: TRBJ2-1
CDR3nt: TGTGCCAGCAGTTTATCGACCCGGACTGAGCAGTTCTTC
CDR3aa: CASSLSTRTEQFF